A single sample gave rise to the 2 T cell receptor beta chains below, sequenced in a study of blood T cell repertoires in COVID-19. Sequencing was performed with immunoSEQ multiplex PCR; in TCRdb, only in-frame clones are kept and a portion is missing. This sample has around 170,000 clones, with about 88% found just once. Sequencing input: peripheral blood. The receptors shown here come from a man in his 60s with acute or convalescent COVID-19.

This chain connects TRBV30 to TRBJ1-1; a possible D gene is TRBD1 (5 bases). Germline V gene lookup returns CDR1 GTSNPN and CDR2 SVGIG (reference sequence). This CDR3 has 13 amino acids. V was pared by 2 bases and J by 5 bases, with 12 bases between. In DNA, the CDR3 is TGTGCCTGGAGTCCGGATTCAGGGACTGAAGCTTTCTTT. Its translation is CAWSPDSGTEAFF.

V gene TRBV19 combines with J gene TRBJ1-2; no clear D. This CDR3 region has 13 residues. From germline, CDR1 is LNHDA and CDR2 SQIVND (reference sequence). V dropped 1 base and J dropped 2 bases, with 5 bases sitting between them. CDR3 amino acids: CASSIALNYGYTF. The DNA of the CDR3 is TGTGCCAGTAGTATAGCTCTAAACTATGGCTACACCTTC.